The 18 T cell receptor beta chains listed next were all sequenced from one sample in a study of T cells after yellow fever vaccination. TCRdb redid the calling of the 5' RACE reads with MiXCR, one entry per CDR3 protein. The data hold hundreds of thousands of distinct CDR3 sequences, with around 20% observed a single time. The source material was PBMCs, sampled before the yellow fever booster vaccination. Receptor source: a man between 18 and 29 years old who received the YFV17D yellow fever vaccine.

This chain connects TRBV7-9 to TRBJ2-5; D ambiguous. The V end lost 1 base, the J end lost 1 base, and 13 bases lay between the germline ends. Germline CDR1 and CDR2: SEHNR and FQNEAQ (reference sequence). The CDR3 sequence is 16 residues long. The CDR3, as DNA: TGTGCCAGCAGCTTAGGTAACTCGGCCGCCCAAGAGACCCAGTACTTC. Encoded protein: CASSLGNSAAQETQYF.

This chain uses TRBV27 with TRBJ2-7; D is undetermined. Germline lookup yields CDR1 MNHEY and CDR2 SMNVEV (reference sequence). The CDR3 has 13 residues. Trimming pared 2 bases from V and 3 bases from J, leaving 8 bases between. The CDR3 region is CASSLGSNYEQYF. In nucleotides, the CDR3 is TGTGCCAGCAGTTTAGGGTCAAACTACGAGCAGTACTTC.

This chain links TRBV27 with TRBJ2-7, with 10 nucleotides matching TRBD2. With 5 bases clipped from V and 2 bases from J, the junction kept 9 bases outside the gene matches. The CDR3 contains 16 residues. Germline loops: CDR1 MNHEY, CDR2 SMNVEV (reference sequence). DNA for the CDR3: TGTGCCAGCAGTCAAGCGGGGGGGCCATTGCCCTACGAGCAGTACTTC. As protein: CASSQAGGPLPYEQYF.

This sequence joins TRBV5-5 and TRBJ2-5; 9 positions agree with TRBD2. Germline V gives CDR1 SGHKS, CDR2 YYEKEE (reference sequence). Trimming cost V 5 bases and J 4 bases; bases outside gene matches: 9. The CDR3 is 15 residues long. Written as DNA, the CDR3 is TGTGCCAGCAGAACCACTCGAGCGGGGGGAGAGACCCAGTACTTC. Its protein product is CASRTTRAGGETQYF.

This clonotype was observed a few times. The chain employs TRBV4-1 and TRBJ2-7; D may match TRBD1 or TRBD2 (5 bases each). V lost 4 bases and J lost 0, with 13 bases in between. Germline V gene data show CDR1 as MGHRA and CDR2 as YSYEKL. CDR3 size: 15 residues. CDR3 sequence (DNA): TGCGCCAGCAGCCCCCAGAGAGGGGTCTCCTACGAGCAGTACTTC. Translated: CASSPQRGVSYEQYF.

This clonotype was seen a handful of times. The J gene is TRBJ1-3, the V gene TRBV11-2, with D perhaps matching TRBD1 (5 bases). Germline lookup yields CDR1 SGHAT and CDR2 FQNNGV. The CDR3 has 17 amino acids. V lost 1 base, J lost 1 base, and 14 bases lay in between. The CDR3 loop reads CASSLAPSRESGNTIYF. The CDR3, as DNA: TGTGCCAGCAGCTTAGCTCCTTCCAGGGAATCTGGAAACACCATATATTTT.

The CDR3 reads CASSQWSNTDTQYF. In nucleotides, the CDR3 is TGTGCCAGCAGCCAATGGAGTAACACAGATACGCAGTATTTT. The chain employs TRBV14 and TRBJ2-3; no firm D call. From germline, CDR1 is SGHDN and CDR2 FVKESK. This CDR3 is built from 14 residues. The ends were cut back, 2 bases at V and 2 bases at J, with 8 bases in the middle.

This clonotype was seen a handful of times. The chain is built from TRBV7-9 and TRBJ2-1; 9 bases align to TRBD2. CDR1 is SEHNR, CDR2 FQNEAQ, per germline (reference sequence). The trim removed 2 bases at V and 0 bases at J, leaving 11 bases unmatched. The CDR3 has 19 amino acids. Here the CDR3 DNA reads TGTGCCAGCAGCTTAAGGTCTAGCGGGGCTATAAGCTCCTACAATGAGCAGTTCTTC. This codes for CASSLRSSGAISSYNEQFF.

This clonotype was observed a few times. The CDR3 sequence is CASARQGNGNQPQHF. CDR3 DNA sequence: TGTGCTAGTGCCCGACAGGGGAACGGCAATCAGCCCCAGCATTTT. The chain employs TRBV12-5 and TRBJ1-5; 8 nucleotides line up with TRBD1. With V trimmed by 7 bases and J by 2 bases, 7 bases remained unmatched. This CDR3 contains 15 residues. CDR1 LGHNT and CDR2 FRNRAP come from the germline V gene.

This clonotype was detected ten times or more. The chain carries TRBV5-1 and TRBJ2-3; the match to TRBD2 covers 8 bases. The germline V gene encodes CDR1 SGHRS and CDR2 YFSETQ. The CDR3 extends over 15 amino acids. Losses at the gene ends were 1 base for V and 2 bases for J; bases not matched to a gene: 3. CDR3 sequence (DNA): TGCGCCAGCAGCTTGAACGGGGGGGACACAGATACGCAGTATTTT. This sequence encodes CASSLNGGDTDTQYF.

The CDR3 spells CASSLRVTGEETQYF. Written as DNA, the CDR3 is TGTGCCAGCAGCCTCCGCGTTACAGGGGAGGAGACCCAGTACTTC. The V and J genes are TRBV7-6 and TRBJ2-5; TRBD1 agrees at 7 bases. Germline assignment: CDR1 SGHVS and CDR2 FNYEAQ. The CDR3 loop spans 15 amino acids. J lost 5 bases, V lost 5 bases, and 11 bases had no gene match.

This clonotype turned up a few times. The chain has TRBV6-2 or TRBV6-3 and TRBJ2-4; no firm D call. The V gene lost 2 bases and the J gene lost 4 bases, with 6 bases spanning the gap. CDR3 length equals 13 residues. Germline CDR1 is MNHEY and CDR2 is SVGEGT. The CDR3 coding sequence is TGTGCCAGCAGTTACCCAGGAAAAAACATTCAGTACTTC. Translated, it gives CASSYPGKNIQYF.

A few counts support this clonotype. The chain joins TRBV11-2 to TRBJ2-5; D may be TRBD2 (5 bases). The CDR3 is 15 residues long. Germline lookup yields CDR1 SGHAT and CDR2 FQNNGV. The ends were cut back, 5 bases at V and 5 bases at J, with 18 bases in the middle. The CDR3 bases are TGTGCCAGCAGCGTTGGTCACCGGGGTTTTGAGACCCAGTACTTC. Translated: CASSVGHRGFETQYF.

This clonotype was detected a few times. The V and J genes are TRBV11-2 and TRBJ1-1; TRBD1 matches 10 bases. Trimming took 1 base from V and 0 from J; bases not matched to a gene: 2. CDR1 SGHAT and CDR2 FQNNGV come from the germline V gene. The CDR3 extends over 16 amino acids. The CDR3 region has the DNA TGTGCCAGCAGCTTAGGCGGGACAGGGGTGAACACTGAAGCTTTCTTT. Protein: CASSLGGTGVNTEAFF.

V is TRBV5-1 and J is TRBJ1-6, with 8 bases aligning to TRBD1. With 0 bases clipped from V and 14 bases from J, the junction kept 7 bases outside the gene matches. CDR3 size: 14 residues. Germline-derived CDR1 and CDR2 are SGHRS and YFSETQ. CDR3 in amino acids: CASSLGQGAYTLHF. The DNA for the CDR3 is TGCGCCAGCAGCTTGGGGCAGGGGGCCTACACCCTCCACTTT.

This clonotype was picked up a small number of times. The V and J genes are TRBV20-1 and TRBJ1-2; 8 bases line up with TRBD1. The length of the CDR3 is 15 residues. Losses at the gene ends were 3 bases for V and 2 bases for J; bases not matched to a gene: 8. CDR1 DFQATT and CDR2 SNEGSKA come from the germline V gene (reference sequence). The chain's CDR3 is CSASVRAGGNYGYTF. The CDR3 DNA reads as TGCAGTGCTAGTGTCCGAGCAGGGGGCAACTATGGCTACACCTTC.

This chain joins TRBV29-1 and TRBJ2-3; D perhaps matches TRBD1 (6 bases). The V and J ends lost 8 bases and 1 base respectively, with 16 bases between them. This CDR3 has 14 amino acids. From germline, CDR1 is SQVTM and CDR2 ANQGSEA. The CDR3, as DNA: TGCAGCACCCTGGGACACGGAGGCACAGATACGCAGTATTTT. Translated: CSTLGHGGTDTQYF.

The rearrangement joins TRBV15 to TRBJ2-3; TRBD1 matches 7 bases. The CDR3 is 18 amino acids. Germline V gives CDR1 LNHNV, CDR2 YYDKDF (reference sequence). The V gene end was trimmed by 1 base and the J gene end by 2 bases; junction bases not matched to a gene: 12. CDR3 sequence (DNA): TGTGCCACCAGCAGAGGGGGGCCGGGACAGAGATACACAGATACGCAGTATTTT. Translation gives CATSRGGPGQRYTDTQYF.